The 25 T cell receptor beta chains below all came from one sample that was sequenced in a study of response to subunit inactivated influenza vaccine. TCRdb passed the RT-PCR reads through MiXCR, listing each CDR3 protein once. The sample contains about 500,000 distinct CDR3 sequences, 7.2% of which appear only once. Sequenced material: PBMCs from blood, taken roughly 24 months after vaccination. These receptors all come from a man between 50 and 69 years old who received an inactivated influenza vaccine.

At least ten counts were recorded for this clonotype. The V call is TRBV5-1, the J call TRBJ2-5; possible D gene TRBD2, 5 bases. V dropped 3 bases and J dropped 5 bases, with 11 bases sitting between them. The CDR3 is 13 residues long. CDR1 is SGHRS, CDR2 YFSETQ, per germline. The CDR3 protein is CASSSGGGETQYF. In DNA form, the CDR3 reads TGCGCCAGCAGCTCTGGAGGCGGGGAGACCCAGTACTTC.

This clonotype was observed a few times. The gene calls are TRBV12-3 or TRBV12-4 and TRBJ1-1; no clear D gene. V was cut by 3 bases and J by 3 bases, with 11 bases left in between. The CDR3 runs to 14 residues. Written as DNA, the CDR3 is TGTGCCAGCAGTTTCAACACGGACTACACTGAAGCTTTCTTT. Protein product: CASSFNTDYTEAFF.

The V and J genes are TRBV4-1 and TRBJ2-2; 10 bases are a match to TRBD1. Losses at the gene ends were 3 bases for V and 7 bases for J; bases not matched to a gene: 8. There are 16 residues in the CDR3. The V gene's germline CDR1 is MGHRA and CDR2 YSYEKL. CDR3 residues: CASSHRQGAWGGELFF. As DNA, the CDR3 is TGCGCCAGCAGCCATCGACAGGGGGCTTGGGGCGGGGAGCTGTTTTTT.

There are many counts of this clonotype. The chain uses TRBV27 and TRBJ1-6; no firm D call. Germline CDR1 is MNHEY and CDR2 is SMNVEV (reference sequence). The CDR3 covers 13 residues. V shed 2 bases and J shed 10 bases, with 9 bases lying between them. The CDR3 DNA follows: TGTGCCAGCAGTTTAAGGTTCATGTCACCCCTCCACTTT. The encoded protein is CASSLRFMSPLHF.

J is TRBJ1-6 and V is TRBV12-3 or TRBV12-4; D gene uncertain. This CDR3 has 12 amino acids. The ends were cut back, 3 bases at V and 10 bases at J, with 7 bases in the middle. The CDR3 DNA reads as TGTGCCAGCAGTTTTTCGGGATCACCCCTCCACTTT. Translated, it gives CASSFSGSPLHF.

Many counts were recorded for this clonotype. V gene TRBV4-2 combines with J gene TRBJ1-4, with D possibly being TRBD1 (6 bases). Germline CDR1 is LGHNA and CDR2 is YNFKEQ. Trimming took 4 bases from V and 6 from J, leaving 15 bases between them. This CDR3 is built from 15 residues. The CDR3 spells CASSPSGQQDEKLFF. In nucleotides, the CDR3 is TGTGCCAGCAGCCCTTCTGGACAGCAGGATGAAAAACTGTTTTTT.

This clonotype has ten or more counts. V is TRBV29-1 and J is TRBJ2-4; D perhaps matches TRBD2 (6 bases). Germline V gene sequence: CDR1 SQVTM, CDR2 ANQGSEA. The CDR3 totals 13 residues. With 5 bases removed from V and 0 bases from J, the gap between germline ends came to 8 bases. The CDR3 region is CSVRGLAKNIQYF. CDR3 coding DNA: TGCAGCGTTAGGGGACTAGCCAAAAACATTCAGTACTTC.

This clonotype was observed many times. The CDR3 protein is CASSQGGSLPNEQFF. The CDR3 coding sequence is TGCGCCAGCAGCCAAGGCGGCTCCCTGCCCAATGAGCAGTTCTTC. The gene calls are TRBV4-3 and TRBJ2-1; D unresolved. This CDR3 has 15 residues. Germline CDR1 is LGHNA and CDR2 is YSLEER. V was pared by 1 base and J by 6 bases, with 13 bases between.

The chain couples TRBV20-1 to TRBJ2-1, with D hard to call. Germline V gives CDR1 DFQATT, CDR2 SNEGSKA (reference sequence). The CDR3 spans 14 residues. V was pared by 1 base and J by 3 bases, with 10 bases between. CDR3 residues: CSARVPLGYNEQFF. For the CDR3, the DNA is TGCAGTGCTAGAGTACCTTTAGGCTACAATGAGCAGTTCTTC.

Ten or more counts support this clonotype. This chain connects TRBV5-8 to TRBJ1-3, with D uncertain. This CDR3 spans 16 amino acids. Trimming took off 3 bases at V and 1 base at J, with 14 bases between the two ends. CDR1 and CDR2 (germline): SGHTS, YDEGEE. CDR3 nucleotides: TGTGCCAGCAGCTCCCAGACTCGGAATTCTGGAAACACCATATATTTT. The encoded protein is CASSSQTRNSGNTIYF.

This clonotype was recorded at least ten times. The CDR3 spells CASSLGSGAGNTIYF. In DNA, the CDR3 is TGTGCCAGCAGTCTCGGTTCAGGGGCTGGAAACACCATATATTTT. The J gene is TRBJ1-3, the V gene TRBV12-3 or TRBV12-4; perhaps TRBD1 as D (6 bases). CDR3 length: 15 amino acids. Trimming took 5 bases from V and 2 from J, leaving 13 bases between them.

This clonotype was found many times. This chain links TRBV12-3 or TRBV12-4 with TRBJ2-7; 8 bases map to TRBD1. The CDR3 totals 13 residues. The ends lost 4 bases at V and 4 bases at J; junction bases unmatched: 3. Written as DNA, the CDR3 is TGTGCCAGCAGTTGGCGACAGGGGTACGAGCAGTACTTC. It encodes CASSWRQGYEQYF.

The table lists this clonotype with a few counts. J is TRBJ2-7 and V is TRBV20-1; D unresolved. Germline V gene sequence: CDR1 DFQATT, CDR2 SNEGSKA (reference sequence). With 3 bases removed from V and 3 bases from J, the gap between germline ends came to 18 bases. The CDR3 runs to 15 residues. The CDR3 DNA follows: TGCAGTGCTAGCGCACAGCTCCCACGAGTCTACGAGCAGTACTTC. Encoded protein: CSASAQLPRVYEQYF.

This clonotype came up many times. The chain links TRBV5-1 to TRBJ2-7; 8 nucleotides match TRBD2. CDR3 length: 15 residues. With V trimmed by 0 bases and J by 0 bases, 2 bases remained unmatched. Germline V gene lookup returns CDR1 SGHRS and CDR2 YFSETQ. The DNA for the CDR3 is TGCGCCAGCAGCTTGGGCGGGAGGAACTCCTACGAGCAGTACTTC. Its protein product is CASSLGGRNSYEQYF.

This clonotype has a count of ten or more. The chain is built from TRBV28 and TRBJ1-1; D remains unclear. Germline CDR1 MDHEN, CDR2 SYDVKM. This CDR3 is built from 15 residues. Trimming shortened V by 7 bases and J by 0 bases, and 15 bases separated the two germline ends. In DNA, the CDR3 is TGTGCCAGCACCCCCCCCTGGCCGTTGAACACTGAAGCTTTCTTT. Translation: CASTPPWPLNTEAFF. The full variable domain, completed using reference TRBV28 and TRBJ1-1, is DVKVTQSSRYLVKRTGEKVFLECVQDMDHENMFWYRQDPGLGLRLIYFSYDVKMKEKGDIPEGYSVSREKKERFSLILESASTNQTSMYLCASTPPWPLNTEAFFGQGTRLTVV.

This clonotype has more than one count but fewer than ten. The chain combines TRBV4-3 with TRBJ2-5; possible D gene TRBD2, 6 bases. The CDR3 has 14 amino acids. Germline V lookup: CDR1 LGHNA, CDR2 YSLEER. V shed 1 base and J shed 5 bases, with 11 bases lying between them. The CDR3, as DNA: TGCGCCAGCAGCCAAGCGGGACTCGGGGAGACCCAGTACTTC. This gives the protein CASSQAGLGETQYF.

This clonotype was found a few times. V usage is TRBV24-1 and J usage is TRBJ2-3, with 8 bases matching TRBD1. Germline V CDR1 and CDR2: KGHDR, SFDVKD. Unmatched junction bases numbered 15, after V lost 4 bases and J lost 1 base. There are 19 residues in the CDR3. This chain's CDR3 is CATSDPTEAGGRGTDTQYF. CDR3 nucleotide sequence: TGTGCCACCAGTGACCCTACCGAAGCAGGGGGCCGAGGCACAGATACGCAGTATTTT.

This clonotype has ten or more counts. The chain uses TRBV7-6 and TRBJ2-7; 9 bases match TRBD1. J was trimmed by 2 bases and V by 1 base; bases with no gene match: 0. The germline V gene has CDR1 SGHVS and CDR2 FNYEAQ. CDR3 length: 14 amino acids. The CDR3 sequence is CASSLGTGAYEQYF. The CDR3 DNA reads TGTGCCAGCAGCTTAGGGACAGGGGCCTACGAGCAGTACTTC.

This clonotype has just a few counts. The J gene is TRBJ2-7, the V gene TRBV12-3 or TRBV12-4; 11 bases align to TRBD2. Losses at the gene ends were 5 bases for V and 6 bases for J; bases not matched to a gene: 6. The CDR3 is 14 residues long. The CDR3 reads CASSLSGTSGEQYF. CDR3 DNA sequence: TGTGCCAGCAGTCTCTCCGGGACTAGCGGCGAGCAGTACTTC.

This sequence joins TRBV5-5 and TRBJ2-2, with D unclear. The CDR3 sequence is 17 residues long. The V end was cut by 3 bases, the J end by 0 bases, with 15 bases between. From germline, CDR1 is SGHKS and CDR2 YYEKEE (reference sequence). The CDR3 coding sequence is TGTGCCAGCAGCTCTTCGGCCTATTCGGCGAACACCGGGGAGCTGTTTTTT. It translates to CASSSSAYSANTGELFF.

The sample holds a few counts of this clonotype. The rearrangement links TRBV21-1 to TRBJ2-5; TRBD1 is the table's D call and was not checked against the DNA. TRBV21-1 is a pseudogene segment. The CDR3 is 19 amino acids. The CDR3 reads CASSKARLTGGAPVETQYF. The CDR3 DNA sequence: TGTGCCAGCAGCAAAGCTCGTTTGACAGGGGGCGCCCCCGTAGAGACCCAGTACTTC.

This clonotype appeared many times. The chain joins TRBV7-9 to TRBJ2-1; D is unclear. Per the germline V gene, CDR1 is SEHNR and CDR2 is FQNEAQ (reference sequence). The CDR3 consists of 12 residues. Deletions cut 5 bases from V and 7 bases from J, with 9 bases between. CDR3 protein: CASSPTLNEQFF. DNA of the CDR3: TGTGCCAGCAGCCCCACTTTAAATGAGCAGTTCTTC.

V and J are TRBV25-1 and TRBJ1-1; the match to TRBD1 covers 10 bases. The V gene's germline CDR1 is MGHDK and CDR2 SYGVNS. Trimming cost V 4 bases and J 6 bases; bases outside gene matches: 8. This CDR3 has 15 amino acids. The CDR3 region has the DNA TGTGCCAGCAGTGCAGCCGGGACAGGGGCTCCTGAAGCTTTCTTT. It encodes CASSAAGTGAPEAFF.

The gene calls are TRBV20-1 and TRBJ2-5; D unclear. The CDR3 covers 15 residues. Trimming left V 1 base short and J 0 bases short, with 12 bases between. CDR1 and CDR2 (germline): DFQATT, SNEGSKA (reference sequence). The CDR3 sequence is CSARGEAWYQETQYF. The CDR3 nucleotides read TGCAGTGCTAGAGGGGAAGCATGGTACCAAGAGACCCAGTACTTC.

CDR3 DNA sequence: TGTGCCAGCAGTTTATCGGGACAGGTTGAAAAACTGTTTTTT. This translates into CASSLSGQVEKLFF. V gene TRBV28 combines with J gene TRBJ1-4; the match to TRBD1 covers 8 bases. CDR1 MDHEN and CDR2 SYDVKM come from the germline V gene. This CDR3 is 14 amino acids long. V shed 1 base, J shed 7 bases, and the junction held 2 bases outside the gene matches.